Below, one TCR beta chain is given with its context. Repertoires were generated with immunoSEQ multiplex PCR, while TCRdb's copy carries only in-frame clones and drops some. The data hold tens of thousands of clones, with 65% to 90% observed a single time. The sample originates from a study of glioma-infiltrating T cells after dendritic cell vaccination. V lost 6 bases and J lost 8, with 17 bases in between. The CDR3 runs to 14 residues. Germline assignment: CDR1 MNHEY and CDR2 SVGAGI. The sample consisted of blood, taken before dendritic cell vaccination. This clonotype originated in a human donor with glioblastoma. The V and J genes are TRBV6-5 and TRBJ2-1, with D tentatively TRBD2 (6 bases). The CDR3 loop is CASSHPPAGYEQFF. The CDR3, as DNA: TGTGCCAGCAGCCATCCCCCGGCGGGGTATGAGCAGTTCTTC.